This T cell receptor (beta chain) was identified in a study of T cells expressing NK-cell markers. Turning to the study itself: The study drew TCR beta repertoires from sorted CD3+CD56+NKG2C+, CD3+CD56+NKG2C- and CD3+CD56-NKG2C+ T cells. HCMV serostatus: seven of eight sequenced donors positive, one negative.

General study results and limits: Of the CD8+ T cell pool in roughly six donors, roughly 1.0-8% was accounted for by dominant NKG2C+ clonotypes. Expanded NKG2C+ T cell clones were not confirmed as HCMV-specific.

After re-calling the 5' RACE reads, TCRdb lists one entry per CDR3 protein, DNA absent. The sample has 300,000 to 450,000 distinct CDR3 sequences. Worth noting for this clonotype: The antigen remains unidentified.

The CDR3 covers 13 residues. The germline CDR1 and CDR2 sequences are SQVTM and ANQGSEA. The chain combines TRBV29-1 with TRBJ2-3; the TRBD1 assignment by TCRdb is unverifiable without DNA. The receptor's source is a man between 18 and 69 years old in good health. The sequencing sample was made of blood T cells: a sorted CD56 or NKG2C T cell subset, CD4+ or CD8+ T cells, or bulk PBMC T cells (not recorded which). CDR3 region: CSAAGSQADTQYF.